This T cell receptor beta chain was observed in a study of post-analysis software for immune sequencing data. On the study more broadly: The cohort encompassed relapsing-remitting, secondary progressive and progressive-relapsing multiple sclerosis disease courses.

The TCR beta cDNA libraries carried unique molecular identifiers. MiXCR, applied by TCRdb to the PCR reads, yields one record per CDR3 protein. This sample carries 380,000 or so distinct CDR3 sequences, around a third of them seen once, and the ten largest clones take around an eighth. The table lists this clonotype with a few counts. What it binds is not known. The CDR3 is 15 residues long. V gave up 6 bases and J gave up 0 bases; unmatched junction bases: 6. The germline CDR1 and CDR2 sequences are ENHRY and SYGVKD. Study results and caveats: Controls showed lower frequencies than patients for five TRBV segments, and TRBV5-6, TRBV5-1 and TRBV20-1 were among these. Controls showed significantly higher normalized Chao1 diversity than did multiple sclerosis patients. Samples made in the same batch grouped tightly together by F measure.

V is TRBV10-3 and J is TRBJ2-7; TRBD1 matches at 9 bases. Sequencing was performed on blood. This clonotype originated in a girl aged 10-17 years with multiple sclerosis. For the CDR3, the DNA is TGTGCCATCAGGGGGCCGGGACAGGGCTCCTACGAGCAGTACTTC. Translated: CAIRGPGQGSYEQYF.